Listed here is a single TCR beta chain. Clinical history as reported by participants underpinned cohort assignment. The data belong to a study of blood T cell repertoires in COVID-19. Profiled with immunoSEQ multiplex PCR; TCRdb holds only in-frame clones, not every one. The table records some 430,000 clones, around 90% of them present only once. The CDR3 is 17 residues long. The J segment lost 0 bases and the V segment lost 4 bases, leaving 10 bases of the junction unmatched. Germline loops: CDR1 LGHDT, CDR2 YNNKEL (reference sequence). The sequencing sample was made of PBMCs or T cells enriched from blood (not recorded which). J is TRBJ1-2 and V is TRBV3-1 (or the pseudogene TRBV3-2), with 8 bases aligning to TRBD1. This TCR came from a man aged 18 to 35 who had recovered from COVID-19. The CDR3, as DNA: TGTGCCAGCAGCCGGAGAACCACAGGGGGAACTAACTATGGCTACACCTTC. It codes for CASSRRTTGGTNYGYTF.